Following are 12 T cell receptor beta chains from one sample sequenced in a study of blood T cell repertoires in COVID-19. Assay: immunoSEQ multiplex PCR; the TCRdb copy retains only in-frame clones and omits some. The sample records some 240,000 clones, around four fifths being singletons. The sample taken for sequencing was PBMCs or T cells enriched from blood (not recorded which). The source is a man aged 25 to 45 with acute COVID-19.

The chain combines TRBV10-3 with TRBJ1-2; the D gene is possibly TRBD1 (5 bases). Germline CDR1 ENHRY, CDR2 SYGVKD. The CDR3 has 14 residues. V lost 0 bases to trimming and J lost 7 bases, with 12 bases between them. The CDR3 region is CAISESGGEGGYTF. For the CDR3, the DNA is TGTGCCATCAGTGAGTCGGGGGGAGAAGGTGGCTACACCTTC.

This chain links TRBV25-1 with TRBJ2-2; D is unclear. This CDR3 has 13 amino acids. Germline V gene lookup returns CDR1 MGHDK and CDR2 SYGVNS. Trimming took 4 bases from V and 4 from J, leaving 7 bases between them. The CDR3 spells CASSGHATGELFF. The CDR3 region has the DNA TGTGCCAGCAGTGGACACGCCACCGGGGAGCTGTTTTTT.

J is TRBJ2-7 and V is TRBV14, with 7 nucleotides matching TRBD2. With 4 bases clipped from V and 6 bases from J, the junction kept 9 bases outside the gene matches. This CDR3 has 14 amino acids. CDR1 and CDR2 from the germline V gene are SGHDN and FVKESK. CDR3 residues: CASSRRDGGGEQYV. CDR3 DNA: TGTGCCAGCAGCCGCCGGGACGGCGGGGGCGAGCAGTACGTC.

V usage is TRBV6-2 or TRBV6-3 and J usage is TRBJ2-7; a possible D gene is TRBD1 (5 bases). The CDR3 contains 12 residues. The germline V gene has CDR1 MNHEY and CDR2 SVGEGT. V gave up 4 bases and J gave up 6 bases, with 10 bases separating them. The CDR3 region has the DNA TGTGCCAGCAGTTGGACACCGCGCGAGCAGTACGTC. This gives the protein CASSWTPREQYV.

The rearrangement uses TRBV18 and TRBJ1-4, with TRBD1 matching 9 bases. This CDR3 contains 18 residues. The V gene's germline CDR1 is KGHSH and CDR2 LQKENI. V was pared by 5 bases and J by 2 bases, with 12 bases of the junction left unmatched. CDR3 amino acids: CASSSQGTGTRTNEKLFF. CDR3 in DNA: TGTGCCAGCTCATCGCAGGGGACAGGGACCCGGACTAATGAAAAACTGTTTTTT.

J is TRBJ1-2 and V is TRBV4-2; D possibly corresponds to TRBD1 (6 bases). V was pared by 0 bases and J by 4 bases, with 9 bases between. There are 14 residues in the CDR3. The germline gives CDR1 LGHNA, CDR2 YNFKEQ. The CDR3 protein is CASSQEGAVYGYTF. In DNA form, the CDR3 reads TGTGCCAGCAGCCAAGAGGGGGCGGTCTATGGCTACACCTTC.

As to this clone: A junction boundary mismatches the germline segment, possibly from a read error. The chain links TRBV5-1 to TRBJ1-6; D uncertain. The CDR3 extends over 15 amino acids. CDR1 is SGHRS and CDR2 is YFSETQ in the germline V gene. The CDR3 nucleotides read TGTGCCAGCAGCTTGCAAGTAAATGAGAATTCACCCCTCCACTTT. Translating gives CASSLQVNENSPLHF.

V usage is TRBV5-4 and J usage is TRBJ1-2, with 7 bases aligning to TRBD1. The CDR3 has 10 residues. Germline CDR1 and CDR2: SGHNT and YYREEE (reference sequence). V was pared by 3 bases and J by 13 bases, with 3 bases of the junction left unmatched. CDR3 sequence: CASSSRDSTF. The CDR3 DNA sequence: TGTGCCAGCAGCTCCCGGGACAGCACCTTC. Filled out from reference TRBV5-4 and TRBJ1-2, the complete variable domain reads ETGVTQSPTHLIKTRGQQVTLRCSSQSGHNTVSWYQQALGQGPQFIFQYYREEENGRGNFPPRFSGLQFPNYSSELNVNALELDDSALYLCASSSRDSTFGSGTRLTVV.

V usage is TRBV19 and J usage is TRBJ1-6; D remains unclear. The CDR3 extends over 15 amino acids. CDR1 and CDR2 from the germline V gene are LNHDA and SQIVND (reference sequence). V was trimmed by 9 bases and J by 7 bases, leaving 19 bases between them. Here the CDR3 DNA reads TGTGCCAGCCTAGCAACGGGTTCGGGAAATTCACCCCTCCACTTT. Protein product: CASLATGSGNSPLHF.

This clone was recorded only once. The chain carries TRBV21-1 and TRBJ2-7; TRBD1 is taken as the D call from the table, unchecked against the DNA. TRBV21-1 represents a pseudogene. CDR3 length equals 14 residues. DNA of the CDR3: TGTGCCAGCAGCGGGGCACGGAGCTCCTACGAGCAGTACGTC. This gives the protein CASSGARSSYEQYV.

This rearrangement joins TRBV11-2 to TRBJ1-4; tentative D call: TRBD1 (6 bases). Trimming cost V 6 bases and J 0 bases, with 11 bases left between them. Germline V gene sequence: CDR1 SGHAT, CDR2 FQNNGV. The CDR3 has 15 residues. The chain's CDR3 is CASSFNRATNEKLFF. CDR3 bases: TGTGCCAGCAGTTTTAACAGGGCAACTAATGAAAAACTGTTTTTT.

This clone showed up just once. A read error may account for a junction end that differs from germline. This chain links TRBV5-1 with TRBJ2-1, with a tentative D call TRBD2 (6 bases). CDR1 SGHRS and CDR2 YFSETQ come from the germline V gene. The CDR3 has 15 amino acids. In nucleotides, the CDR3 is TGTGCCAGCAGCCCCCGGGACTGGAATTACAATGAGCAGTTCTTC. It codes for CASSPRDWNYNEQFF.